These 15 T cell receptor beta chains were sequenced from one sample in a study of T cell responses to AZD1222 COVID-19 vaccine. Only in-frame clones appear in the TCRdb table, and some are missing; sequencing was by immunoSEQ multiplex PCR. The table lists roughly 170,000 clones, about 90% of them singletons. This material consisted of peripheral blood, taken on day 0 of AZD1222 vaccination. The source of these receptors is an adult in good health.

This chain joins TRBV6-2 or TRBV6-3 and TRBJ1-5; D remains ambiguous. Germline lookup yields CDR1 MNHEY and CDR2 SVGEGT. The CDR3 sequence is 14 residues long. V was cut by 2 bases and J by 7 bases, with 12 bases left in between. The CDR3 nucleotides read TGTGCCAGCAGTTACAGTTCGGGGTCCCAGCCCCAGCATTTT. It is translated as CASSYSSGSQPQHF.

The chain couples TRBV11-2 to TRBJ2-6; tentatively, D is TRBD2 (5 bases). The V gene's germline CDR1 is SGHAT and CDR2 FQNNGV. Trimming stripped 1 base from V and 0 bases from J, with 7 bases between. This CDR3 spans 16 amino acids. The CDR3 coding sequence is TGTGCCAGCAGCTTAGTTCGGGGCTCTGGGGCCAACGTCCTGACTTTC. This sequence encodes CASSLVRGSGANVLTF.

This chain joins TRBV6-5 and TRBJ1-2; 8 bases match TRBD1. The V segment lost 7 bases and the J segment 4 bases; nucleotides outside the gene matches: 5. Looked up from germline, CDR1 is MNHEY and CDR2 is SVGAGI. The CDR3 runs to 13 residues. The CDR3 sequence: CASTGQGSYGYTF. Written as DNA, the CDR3 is TGTGCCAGCACCGGACAGGGTAGCTATGGCTACACCTTC.

V gene TRBV5-4 combines with J gene TRBJ2-2; TRBD2 aligns across 8 bases. V shed 0 bases and J 4 bases; nucleotides not matched to a gene: 2. From germline, CDR1 is SGHNT and CDR2 YYREEE (reference sequence). The CDR3 is 15 residues long. The CDR3 loop reads CASSLGLAGTGELFF. The DNA for the CDR3 is TGTGCCAGCAGCTTGGGGCTAGCGGGCACCGGGGAGCTGTTTTTT.

The chain links TRBV9 to TRBJ2-2; D uncertain. CDR3 length equals 11 residues. V dropped 7 bases and J dropped 3 bases, with 4 bases sitting between them. CDR1 and CDR2 from the germline V gene are SGDLS and YYNGEE. CDR3 DNA: TGTGCCAGCGGTTACACCGGGGAGCTGTTTTTT. Its translation: CASGYTGELFF.

This chain links TRBV19 with TRBJ2-7, with D possibly being TRBD1 or TRBD2 (5 bases each). The ends were cut back, 8 bases at V and 2 bases at J, with 10 bases in the middle. This CDR3 has 12 residues. CDR1 is LNHDA and CDR2 is SQIVND in the germline V gene (reference sequence). The CDR3 is CASRGPTYEQYF. Written as DNA, the CDR3 is TGTGCCAGTCGGGGACCTACCTACGAGCAGTACTTC.

This chain joins TRBV2 and TRBJ1-3; D gene unclear. Germline V gene sequence: CDR1 SNHLY, CDR2 FYNNEI. V was cut by 2 bases and J by 3 bases, with 8 bases left in between. The CDR3 sequence is 14 residues long. The chain's CDR3 is CASSETQFGNTIYF. The CDR3 nucleotides are TGTGCCAGCAGTGAAACCCAGTTTGGAAACACCATATATTTT.

This clone was found once. The chain carries TRBV28 and TRBJ2-3, with 7 bases matching TRBD2. This CDR3 has 17 residues. Trimming took 3 bases from V and 2 from J; bases not matched to a gene: 11. CDR1 and CDR2 (germline): MDHEN, SYDVKM. The CDR3 here is CASSFGVGGENTDTQYF. For the CDR3, the DNA is TGTGCCAGCAGTTTTGGGGTGGGAGGGGAAAACACAGATACGCAGTATTTT. The full variable domain, its missing parts supplied by reference TRBV28 and TRBJ2-3, is DVKVTQSSRYLVKRTGEKVFLECVQDMDHENMFWYRQDPGLGLRLIYFSYDVKMKEKGDIPEGYSVSREKKERFSLILESASTNQTSMYLCASSFGVGGENTDTQYFGPGTRLTVL.

The chain recombines TRBV6-5 with TRBJ2-2; TRBD1 is a possible D gene (6 bases). Germline CDR1 reads MNHEY; CDR2 reads SVGAGI. The CDR3 is 14 residues long. Trimming pared 6 bases from V and 1 base from J, leaving 9 bases between. The CDR3 DNA sequence: TGTGCCAGCAGGTCGACAGGGAACACCGGGGAGCTGTTTTTT. Residues: CASRSTGNTGELFF.

V is TRBV29-1 and J is TRBJ1-2; D may be TRBD1 (6 bases). CDR1 and CDR2 (germline): SQVTM, ANQGSEA. Trimming cost V 0 bases and J 4 bases, with 18 bases left between them. The CDR3 has 16 residues. CDR3 region: CSVEDRGVQGAYGYTF. CDR3 DNA sequence: TGCAGCGTTGAAGACCGGGGGGTACAGGGAGCCTATGGCTACACCTTC.

The chain couples TRBV30 to TRBJ1-2; D is unclear. With 7 bases removed from V and 6 bases from J, the gap between germline ends came to 15 bases. This CDR3 region has 12 residues. CDR1 and CDR2 (germline): GTSNPN, SVGIG (reference sequence). CDR3 residues: CASVWRGNGYTF. CDR3 nucleotides: TGTGCCTCGGTATGGAGAGGGAATGGCTACACCTTC.

This chain joins TRBV19 and TRBJ1-1, with D possibly being TRBD1 (5 bases). Trimming removed 5 bases from V and 5 bases from J, with 9 bases in between. Germline CDR1 and CDR2: LNHDA and SQIVND (reference sequence). This CDR3 comprises 12 residues. The CDR3 is CASSVRDTEAFF. The DNA for the CDR3 is TGTGCCAGTAGTGTCAGGGATACTGAAGCTTTCTTT. Drawing the rest from reference TRBV19 and TRBJ1-1, the complete variable domain is DGGITQSPKYLFRKEGQNVTLSCEQNLNHDAMYWYRQDPGQGLRLIYYSQIVNDFQKGDIAEGYSVSREKKESFPLTVTSAQKNPTAFYLCASSVRDTEAFFGQGTRLTVV.

The chain recombines TRBV29-1 with TRBJ1-1, with D tentatively TRBD1 (5 bases). V was cut by 7 bases and J by 2 bases, with 14 bases left in between. Per germline, CDR1 SQVTM and CDR2 ANQGSEA. The CDR3 is 13 amino acids. The CDR3 spells CSAVGGLNTEAFF. The CDR3 DNA is TGCAGCGCCGTTGGGGGACTAAACACTGAAGCTTTCTTT.

DNA for the CDR3: TGTGCCAGCAGATCGGACAGGGTAGTTGGGCCCCTCCACTTT. Protein: CASRSDRVVGPLHF. The chain combines TRBV6-5 with TRBJ1-6, with 8 bases matching TRBD1. V dropped 6 bases and J dropped 13; count of bases not matched to a gene: 11. The CDR3 is 14 residues long. Germline V gives CDR1 MNHEY, CDR2 SVGAGI.

The chain recombines TRBV4-2 with TRBJ2-7, with a weak D call TRBD2 (5 bases). Deletions cut 4 bases from V and 2 bases from J, with 12 bases between. This CDR3 comprises 14 residues. Germline V gives CDR1 LGHNA, CDR2 YNFKEQ. CDR3 in amino acids: CASSRPDSAYEQYF. The CDR3 region has the DNA TGTGCCAGCAGCCGACCGGACTCGGCCTACGAGCAGTACTTC.